This note documents a single T cell receptor beta chain sequence. What this receptor recognizes is not known. Base qualities are missing; no much larger clone stands one base away. The germline V gene (reference sequence) provides CDR1 SGHNT and CDR2 YYREEE. From its cysteine to its phenylalanine, the CDR3 spans 15 amino acids. Just the 45-base CDR3 DNA is kept, in frame starting at base 1. V drops 0 bases and J drops 3 bases, leaving 12 bases in between. These data belong to a study of graft-versus-host responses after intestinal transplantation (dated by TCRdb to 2020 to 2022). Turning to the overall study: Multivisceral, liver-intestinal, or isolated intestinal transplants were received by the recipients. Alloreactive clones were identified by sequencing pre-transplant mixed lymphocyte reaction products and comparing these products with unstimulated pre-transplant donor and recipient T cells. Every recipient was given anti-thymocyte globulin induction, followed by about three years of maintenance tacrolimus and steroids. After intestinal transplantation, graft-versus-host and host-versus-graft alloreactive T cell clones were followed in the graft, circulation and bone marrow using bulk TCR-beta CDR3 sequencing. The cohort enrolled 20 to 25 intestinal transplant recipients including one retransplant, and a few patients lacking pretransplant specimens were excluded. Samples from three later patients were sequenced in-house on an Illumina MiSeq with MiXCR processing rather than by the commercial service. A peak of at least 4% donor T cells among recipient peripheral blood mononuclear cells was the definition used for donor T cell macrochimerism. Broader findings and caveats from the paper: The conclusions were limited by the relatively low number and heterogeneity of the intestinal transplant patients. GvH clones were detected in recipient bone marrow, and some of these GvH clones were observed earlier in ileal mucosa or blood, consistent with an intestinal mucosal origin. In the allografts of patients with donor T cell macrochimerism, GvH to HvG T cell clonal ratios were high. Early after transplant, declines in HvG clones were associated with peak levels of circulating GvH clones.

The label giving this sample's time point can be read as: cells obtained before transplantation from donor or recipient. CD3+CD4+ and CD3+CD8+ populations were FACS-sorted from unstimulated pre-transplant donor and recipient cells taken from spleen or lymph nodes. Libraries were built with the immunoSEQ multiplex PCR assay. In most patients, genomic DNA was isolated using the Qiagen DNeasy Blood and Tissue Kit and sent frozen to Adaptive Biotechnologies for TCR sequencing. High-throughput TCR-beta CDR3 sequencing of genomic DNA from most patients was performed by Adaptive Biotechnologies. Regarding the original processing steps: Adaptive's ImmunoSEQ software was the source of the TCR sequencing data for 15 to 20 patients, while three other patients were processed with MiXCR and VDJtools. To correct CD4 versus CD8 sorting errors, sequences present in both subsets at a frequency ratio below 5:1 were removed. Because the origin of CDR3 nucleotide sequences shared between donor and recipient could not be assigned, those sequences were removed. At least 2-fold expansion over unstimulated cells and a minimum CFSE-low frequency of 0.002% (template counts) or 0.001% (read counts) were required for clones to be classified as alloreactive. Mappable clones were those detected in sequenced pre-transplant spleen, lymph node, or MLR CFSE-low populations of the donor or recipient. Cumulative frequency of alloreactive clones was calculated as a percentage of all sequences weighted by copy number. Sourced from immuneACCESS, this table was stored by TCRdb with only in-frame sequences that have V and J called. A share of the clones is absent; for the studies checked, an unresolved V gene accounts for under half, and the remainder has no known explanation. Clone size and V and J calls were adopted from that table, with D and trimming inferred from the DNA. The sample table lists 80,000 to 95,000 clones, about 93% of them with a count of one. 5.5% to 7% of the sample is in the top ten clones.

The V and J genes are TRBV5-4 and TRBJ1-1; the D gene assignment is ambiguous. This receptor was identified in a human donor who received an intestinal transplant. Specimen: unstimulated CD8+ T cells sorted from spleen or lymph node cells, collected before intestinal transplant. The bases read TGTGCCAGCAGCTTGGCCCCCAGATCGCACACTGAAGCTTTCTTT. It encodes CASSLAPRSHTEAFF.